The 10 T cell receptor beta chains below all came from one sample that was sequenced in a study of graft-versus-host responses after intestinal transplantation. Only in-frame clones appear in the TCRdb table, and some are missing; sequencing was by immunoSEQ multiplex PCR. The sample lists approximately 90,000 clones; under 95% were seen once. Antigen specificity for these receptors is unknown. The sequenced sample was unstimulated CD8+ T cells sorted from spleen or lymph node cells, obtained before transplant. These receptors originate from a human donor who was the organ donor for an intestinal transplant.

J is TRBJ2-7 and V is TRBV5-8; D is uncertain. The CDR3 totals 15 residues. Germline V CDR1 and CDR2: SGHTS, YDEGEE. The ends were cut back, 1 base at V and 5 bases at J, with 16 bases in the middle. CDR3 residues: CASSLWGNPRDEQYF. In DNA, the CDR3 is TGTGCCAGCAGCTTGTGGGGAAACCCTAGGGACGAGCAGTACTTC.

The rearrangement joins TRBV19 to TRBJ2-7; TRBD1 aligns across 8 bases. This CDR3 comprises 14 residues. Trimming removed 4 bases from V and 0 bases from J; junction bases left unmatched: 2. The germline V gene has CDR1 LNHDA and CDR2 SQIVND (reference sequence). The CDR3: CASSTGQVSYEQYF. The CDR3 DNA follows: TGTGCCAGTAGTACGGGACAGGTCTCCTACGAGCAGTACTTC.

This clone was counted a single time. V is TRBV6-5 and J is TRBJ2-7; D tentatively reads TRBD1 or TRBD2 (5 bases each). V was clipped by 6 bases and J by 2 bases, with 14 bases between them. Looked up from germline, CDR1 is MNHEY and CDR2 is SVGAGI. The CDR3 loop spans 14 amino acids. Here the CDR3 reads CASSRSRGAYEQYF. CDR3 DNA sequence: TGTGCCAGCAGCCGATCGAGGGGAGCCTACGAGCAGTACTTC.

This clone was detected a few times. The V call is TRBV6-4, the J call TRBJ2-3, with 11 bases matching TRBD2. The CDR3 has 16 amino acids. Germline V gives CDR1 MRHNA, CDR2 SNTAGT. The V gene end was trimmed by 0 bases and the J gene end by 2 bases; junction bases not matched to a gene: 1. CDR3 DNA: TGTGCCAGCAGTGACTCTAGCGGGGGGGCCACAGATACGCAGTATTTT. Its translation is CASSDSSGGATDTQYF.

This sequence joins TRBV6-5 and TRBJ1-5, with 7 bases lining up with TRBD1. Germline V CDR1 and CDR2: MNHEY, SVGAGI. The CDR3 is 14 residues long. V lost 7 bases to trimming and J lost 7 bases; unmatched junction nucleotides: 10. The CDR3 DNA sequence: TGTGCCAGCACCCTTTACAGGGGATCCCAGCCCCAGCATTTT. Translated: CASTLYRGSQPQHF.

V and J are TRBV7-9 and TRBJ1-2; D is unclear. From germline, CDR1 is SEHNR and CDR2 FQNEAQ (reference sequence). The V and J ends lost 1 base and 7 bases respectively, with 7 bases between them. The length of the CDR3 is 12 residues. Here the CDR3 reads CASSLGASGYTF. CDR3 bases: TGTGCCAGCAGCTTAGGAGCCAGTGGCTACACCTTC.

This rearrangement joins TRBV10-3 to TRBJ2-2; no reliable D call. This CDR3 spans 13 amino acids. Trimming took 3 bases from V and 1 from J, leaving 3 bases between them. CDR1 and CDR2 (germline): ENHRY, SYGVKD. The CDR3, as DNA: TGTGCCATCAGTGAAGAGAACACCGGGGAGCTGTTTTTT. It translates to CAISEENTGELFF.

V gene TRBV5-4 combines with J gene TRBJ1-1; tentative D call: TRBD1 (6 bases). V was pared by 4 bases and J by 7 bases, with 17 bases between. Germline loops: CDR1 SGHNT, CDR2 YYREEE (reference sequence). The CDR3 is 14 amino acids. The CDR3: CASSLSTGFFEAFF. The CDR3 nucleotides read TGTGCCAGCAGCCTGTCGACAGGTTTCTTTGAAGCTTTCTTT.

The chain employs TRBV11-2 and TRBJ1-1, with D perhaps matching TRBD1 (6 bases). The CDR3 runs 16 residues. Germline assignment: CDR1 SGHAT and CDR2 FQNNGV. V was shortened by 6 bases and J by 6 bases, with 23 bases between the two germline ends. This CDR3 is CASSFTLDSLTPEAFF. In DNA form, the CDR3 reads TGTGCCAGCAGTTTTACCTTGGACAGCCTTACCCCTGAAGCTTTCTTT.

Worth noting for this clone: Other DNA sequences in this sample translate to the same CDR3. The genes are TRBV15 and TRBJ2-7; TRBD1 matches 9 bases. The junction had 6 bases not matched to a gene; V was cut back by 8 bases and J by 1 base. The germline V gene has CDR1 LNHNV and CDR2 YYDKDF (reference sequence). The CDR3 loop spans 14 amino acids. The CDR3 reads CATSTGTGSYEQYF. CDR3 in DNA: TGTGCCACCTCTACCGGGACAGGGTCCTACGAGCAGTACTTC. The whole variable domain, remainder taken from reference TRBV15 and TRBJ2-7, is DAMVIQNPRYQVTQFGKPVTLSCSQTLNHNVMYWYQQKSSQAPKLLFHYYDKDFNNEADTPDNFQSRRPNTSFCFLDIRSPGLGDTAMYLCATSTGTGSYEQYFGPGTRLTVT.